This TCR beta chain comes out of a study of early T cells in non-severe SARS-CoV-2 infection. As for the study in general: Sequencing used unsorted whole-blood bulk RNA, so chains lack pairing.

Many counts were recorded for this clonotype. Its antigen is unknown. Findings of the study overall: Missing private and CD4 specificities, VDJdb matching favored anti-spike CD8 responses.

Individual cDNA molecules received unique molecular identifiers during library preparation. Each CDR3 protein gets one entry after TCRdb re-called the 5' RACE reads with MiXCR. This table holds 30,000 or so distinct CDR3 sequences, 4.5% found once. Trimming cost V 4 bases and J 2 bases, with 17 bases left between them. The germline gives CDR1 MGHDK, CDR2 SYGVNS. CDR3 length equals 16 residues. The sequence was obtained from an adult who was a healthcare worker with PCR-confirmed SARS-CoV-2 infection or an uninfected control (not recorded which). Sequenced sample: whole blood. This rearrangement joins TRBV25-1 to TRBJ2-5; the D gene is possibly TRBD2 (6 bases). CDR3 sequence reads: CASSALGTQIQETQYF. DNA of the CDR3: TGTGCCAGCAGTGCTCTGGGGACTCAAATTCAAGAGACCCAGTACTTC.